These 27 T cell receptor beta chains were sequenced from one sample in a study of OX40 agonist ivuxolimab in advanced cancers. Profiling relied on immunoSEQ multiplex PCR, and the TCRdb table lists in-frame clones only, not all of them. The sample holds roughly 80,000 clones; approximately 85% are singletons and the top ten take roughly 0.66%. The sample was CD4+ or CD8+ T cells sorted from blood, taken in a trial of the OX40 agonist ivuxolimab. All receptors derive from an adult with an advanced solid tumor such as melanoma, head and neck, liver or kidney cancer.

This clone has just a few counts. One end of the junction fails to match germline, which may point to a read error. The V gene is TRBV5-1, the J gene TRBJ2-5, with D possibly TRBD2 on 5 matching bases. The length of the CDR3 is 13 residues. The germline CDR1 and CDR2 sequences are SGHRS and YFSETQ. CDR3 bases: TGCGCCAGTAACGAGGGCGGCCAAGGGACCCAGTACTTC. This codes for CASNEGGQGTQYF.

In this sample, this clone turned up a few times. The J gene is TRBJ1-2, the V gene TRBV9; 10 nucleotides agree with TRBD1. The CDR3 is made up of 16 amino acids. Germline loops: CDR1 SGDLS, CDR2 YYNGEE. Losses at the gene ends were 3 bases for V and 7 bases for J; bases not matched to a gene: 12. As DNA, the CDR3 is TGTGCCAGCAGCGGGGAGGGGACAGGGGCGTTGGGTGGCTACACCTTC. Amino acids: CASSGEGTGALGGYTF.

This chain connects TRBV2 to TRBJ2-1, with 10 positions matching TRBD2. The germline V gene has CDR1 SNHLY and CDR2 FYNNEI. V lost 6 bases, J lost 2 bases, and 4 bases stayed unmatched. This CDR3 has 15 residues. DNA for the CDR3: TGTGCCAGCAGCTCTAGCGGGGGACCCTACAATGAGCAGTTCTTC. As protein: CASSSSGGPYNEQFF. Combining the CDR3 with reference TRBV2 and TRBJ2-1 gives the whole variable domain EPEVTQTPSHQVTQMGQEVILRCVPISNHLYFYWYRQILGQKVEFLVSFYNNEISEKSEIFDDQFSVERPDGSNFTLKIRSTKLEDSAMYFCASSSSGGPYNEQFFGPGTRLTVL.

This chain joins TRBV19 and TRBJ1-1; D gene unclear. The ends were cut back, 5 bases at V and 1 base at J, with 11 bases in the middle. Germline values: CDR1 LNHDA, CDR2 SQIVND (reference sequence). The CDR3 is 14 residues long. The CDR3 here is CASSGRIPNTEAFF. CDR3 nucleotides: TGTGCCAGTAGTGGCAGAATACCGAACACTGAAGCTTTCTTT.

This chain links TRBV11-3 with TRBJ2-7, with 9 bases matching TRBD2. The V segment lost 5 bases and the J segment 0 bases; nucleotides outside the gene matches: 5. The CDR3 length is 15 residues. Germline V lookup: CDR1 SGHNT, CDR2 YENEEA. CDR3 in amino acids: CASSRSSGSSYEQYF. The CDR3 DNA reads as TGTGCCAGCAGCAGAAGTAGCGGGAGCTCCTACGAGCAGTACTTC.

This chain uses TRBV5-5 with TRBJ2-7, with TRBD2 as a possible D gene (5 bases). The V end was cut by 4 bases, the J end by 0 bases, with 14 bases between. The germline V gene encodes CDR1 SGHKS and CDR2 YYEKEE (reference sequence). The CDR3 runs to 15 residues. The CDR3 reads CASSRPGRDSYEQYF. The CDR3 DNA sequence: TGTGCCAGCAGCCGCCCCGGACGGGACTCCTACGAGCAGTACTTC.

This clone came up once. The same CDR3 is also encoded by other DNA sequences in this sample. This rearrangement joins TRBV9 to TRBJ2-6, with 8 bases identical to TRBD2. Germline V gene sequence: CDR1 SGDLS, CDR2 YYNGEE. The CDR3 runs to 17 residues. The junction had 13 bases not matched to a gene; V was cut back by 8 bases and J by 3 bases. CDR3 amino acids: CASSPGGGPVGANVLTF. CDR3 bases: TGTGCCAGTTCCCCCGGGGGGGGGCCTGTTGGGGCCAACGTCCTGACTTTC.

The CDR3 sequence: CASSLRTSGGSEQFF. Written as DNA, the CDR3 is TGTGCCAGCAGCTTGCGCACTAGCGGGGGGTCTGAGCAGTTCTTC. The chain carries TRBV5-6 and TRBJ2-1; TRBD2 aligns across 12 bases. With 1 base clipped from V and 9 bases from J, the junction kept 5 bases outside the gene matches. Looked up from germline, CDR1 is SGHDT and CDR2 is YYEEEE. The CDR3 has 15 residues.

V and J are TRBV15 and TRBJ2-7; 9 bases are a match to TRBD1. CDR1 is LNHNV and CDR2 is YYDKDF in the germline V gene (reference sequence). The CDR3 runs 15 residues. V gave up 3 bases and J gave up 2 bases; unmatched junction bases: 5. The CDR3 reads CATSRGQGTTYEQYF. Written as DNA, the CDR3 is TGTGCCACCAGCAGGGGACAGGGTACCACCTACGAGCAGTACTTC.

The chain couples TRBV19 to TRBJ2-1; D perhaps matches TRBD2 (7 bases). CDR1 LNHDA and CDR2 SQIVND come from the germline V gene (reference sequence). V was pared by 3 bases and J by 3 bases, with 18 bases between. This CDR3 is 17 amino acids long. CDR3: CASSISGQGSYYNEQFF. In nucleotides, the CDR3 is TGTGCCAGTAGTATTAGCGGGCAGGGGTCCTACTACAATGAGCAGTTCTTC.

The CDR3 here is CASGPSEETQYF. The CDR3 nucleotides are TGTGCCAGCGGACCCTCGGAAGAGACCCAGTACTTC. The chain couples TRBV7-8 to TRBJ2-5; D uncertain. The CDR3 extends over 12 amino acids. Deletions cut 8 bases from V and 3 bases from J, with 10 bases between. From germline, CDR1 is SGHVS and CDR2 FQNEAQ. Using reference TRBV7-8 and TRBJ2-5 for the parts outside the CDR3, the full variable domain is GAGVSQSPRYKVAKRGQDVALRCDPISGHVSLFWYQQALGQGPEFLTYFQNEAQLDKSGLPSDRFFAERPEGSVSTLKIQRTQQEDSAVYLCASGPSEETQYFGPGTRLLVL.

The J gene is TRBJ2-2, the V gene TRBV4-1, with D perhaps matching TRBD1 (6 bases). Germline-derived CDR1 and CDR2 are MGHRA and YSYEKL. Trimming shortened V by 2 bases and J by 8 bases, and 12 bases separated the two germline ends. The CDR3 loop spans 14 amino acids. The CDR3 DNA reads TGCGCCAGCAGCCAACCGGGACAAGGAGGGGAGCTGTTTTTT. Translating it yields CASSQPGQGGELFF.

The chain has TRBV28 and TRBJ1-4, with a possible D match to TRBD1 (6 bases). The V end was cut by 7 bases, the J end by 11 bases, with 23 bases between. The CDR3 spans 15 residues. In germline, CDR1 is MDHEN, CDR2 SYDVKM. The CDR3 coding sequence is TGTGCCAGCAACCCGGGACACTCGTCGCGGATGAAACTGTTTTTT. Protein: CASNPGHSSRMKLFF.

The chain uses TRBV6-6 and TRBJ1-5; D unclear. The CDR3 runs 14 residues. CDR1 MNHNY and CDR2 SVGAGI come from the germline V gene (reference sequence). V was shortened by 6 bases and J by 5 bases, with 14 bases between the two germline ends. For the CDR3, the DNA is TGTGCCAGCAGCGCGGGGAGGGTTGATCAGCCCCAGCATTTT. Amino acids: CASSAGRVDQPQHF.

The chain recombines TRBV2 with TRBJ2-7; TRBD1 matches at 9 bases. The ends lost 5 bases at V and 6 bases at J; junction bases unmatched: 8. CDR1 is SNHLY, CDR2 FYNNEI, per germline. This CDR3 has 14 residues. As DNA, the CDR3 is TGTGCCAGCAGTAAAATCGACAGGGGGATCGAGCAGTACTTC. The encoded protein is CASSKIDRGIEQYF.

This chain links TRBV9 with TRBJ1-3; the D is unclear. Germline loops: CDR1 SGDLS, CDR2 YYNGEE. V gave up 0 bases and J gave up 0 bases, with 10 bases separating them. CDR3 length equals 16 residues. This CDR3 is CASSVAQASSGNTIYF. Written as DNA, the CDR3 is TGTGCCAGCAGCGTAGCTCAGGCAAGCTCTGGAAACACCATATATTTT. The full variable domain, in which reference TRBV9 and TRBJ1-3 provide the parts outside the CDR3, is DSGVTQTPKHLITATGQRVTLRCSPRSGDLSVYWYQQSLDQGLQFLIQYYNGEERAKGNILERFSAQQFPDLHSELNLSSLELGDSALYFCASSVAQASSGNTIYFGEGSWLTVV.

The rearrangement links TRBV19 to TRBJ1-5; D not resolved. V was shortened by 3 bases and J by 4 bases, with 7 bases between the two germline ends. This CDR3 region has 13 residues. The germline V gene has CDR1 LNHDA and CDR2 SQIVND (reference sequence). The CDR3 protein is CASSIPGNQPQHF. CDR3 coding DNA: TGTGCCAGTAGTATTCCCGGTAATCAGCCCCAGCATTTT.

With regard to this clone: Other DNA sequences within the sample encode an identical CDR3. This chain connects TRBV5-1 to TRBJ2-3; D might be TRBD2 (5 bases). Between the trimmed V and J ends, which lost 4 bases and 0 bases, there was a span of 9 bases. The CDR3 is 14 amino acids. Germline V gene sequence: CDR1 SGHRS, CDR2 YFSETQ. The CDR3 coding sequence is TGCGCCAGCAGCCTTGGCGGGAGCACAGATACGCAGTATTTT. Its translation: CASSLGGSTDTQYF.

V is TRBV13 and J is TRBJ2-3; D is uncertain. The V gene lost 3 bases and the J gene lost 6 bases, with 16 bases spanning the gap. Germline V gene lookup returns CDR1 PRHDT and CDR2 FYEKMQ (reference sequence). This CDR3 region has 15 residues. As DNA, the CDR3 is TGTGCCAGCAGCTTGACCAGGTATCGGCAGGATACGCAGTATTTT. This sequence encodes CASSLTRYRQDTQYF.

V gene TRBV11-2 combines with J gene TRBJ1-2; D uncertain. V lost 0 bases to trimming and J lost 8 bases, with 7 bases between them. The CDR3 contains 12 residues. The germline gives CDR1 SGHAT, CDR2 FQNNGV. The DNA for the CDR3 is TGTGCCAGCAGCTTAGAGGGGAAAGGCTACACCTTC. Amino acid sequence: CASSLEGKGYTF.

The chain employs TRBV6-1 and TRBJ1-2; D not certain. Germline values: CDR1 MNHNS, CDR2 SASEGT. V was pared by 6 bases and J by 0 bases, with 11 bases between. CDR3 length equals 14 residues. For the CDR3, the DNA is TGTGCCAGCAGCCCGGGCGACTCTAACTATGGCTACACCTTC. Protein: CASSPGDSNYGYTF.

This rearrangement joins TRBV7-3 to TRBJ2-1; D is unresolved. The CDR3 consists of 14 residues. CDR1 SGHTA and CDR2 FQGTGA come from the germline V gene. V was cut by 1 base and J by 0 bases, with 4 bases left in between. This CDR3 reads CASSLMSSYNEQFF. CDR3 sequence (DNA): TGTGCCAGCAGCTTAATGAGCTCCTACAATGAGCAGTTCTTC.

As for this clone: One junction end disagrees with the germline gene, perhaps due to a read error. V usage is TRBV18 and J usage is TRBJ2-1; 8 nucleotides agree with TRBD1. This CDR3 spans 16 amino acids. CDR1 and CDR2 (germline): KGHSH, LQKENI. CDR3 DNA: TGTGCCAGCTCGCCACCGCAGGGGGCAAGCTACAATGAGCAGTTCTTC. Its protein is CASSPPQGASYNEQFF.

This sequence joins TRBV30 and TRBJ2-3; 9 positions match TRBD2. The V gene end was trimmed by 4 bases and the J gene end by 0 bases; junction bases not matched to a gene: 2. CDR3 size: 14 residues. CDR1 GTSNPN and CDR2 SVGIG come from the germline V gene (reference sequence). This CDR3 is CAWTSGASTDTQYF. DNA for the CDR3: TGTGCCTGGACTAGCGGGGCTAGCACAGATACGCAGTATTTT.

The table lists this clone with a few counts. The V call is TRBV2, the J call TRBJ1-5; 10 positions agree with TRBD1. V shed 5 bases, J shed 2 bases, and the junction held 6 bases outside the gene matches. The CDR3 contains 16 residues. CDR1 SNHLY and CDR2 FYNNEI come from the germline V gene. For the CDR3, the DNA is TGTGCCAGCAGTAATACCGGGACAGGGGGCAATCAGCCCCAGCATTTT. Encoded protein: CASSNTGTGGNQPQHF.

This clone was detected only once. The chain uses TRBV18 and TRBJ1-1; TRBD1 aligns across 10 bases. Germline assignment: CDR1 KGHSH and CDR2 LQKENI. Losses at the gene ends were 10 bases for V and 0 bases for J; bases not matched to a gene: 11. This CDR3 contains 16 residues. This chain's CDR3 is CATHPRDRGMNTEAFF. The CDR3 DNA follows: TGTGCCACCCACCCCCGGGACAGGGGTATGAACACTGAAGCTTTCTTT. The full variable domain, with the rest looked up from reference TRBV18 and TRBJ1-1, is NAGVMQNPRHLVRRRGQEARLRCSPMKGHSHVYWYRQLPEEGLKFMVYLQKENIIDESGMPKERFSAEFPKEGPSILRIQQVVRGDSAAYFCATHPRDRGMNTEAFFGQGTRLTVV.

This chain links TRBV13 with TRBJ2-3, with 7 bases identical to TRBD2. CDR3 length: 17 residues. Germline V lookup: CDR1 PRHDT, CDR2 FYEKMQ (reference sequence). J lost 2 bases, V lost 0 bases, and 8 bases had no gene match. CDR3 region: CASSLGDLAESTDTQYF. DNA for the CDR3: TGTGCCAGCAGCTTAGGCGATCTAGCGGAGTCCACAGATACGCAGTATTTT.